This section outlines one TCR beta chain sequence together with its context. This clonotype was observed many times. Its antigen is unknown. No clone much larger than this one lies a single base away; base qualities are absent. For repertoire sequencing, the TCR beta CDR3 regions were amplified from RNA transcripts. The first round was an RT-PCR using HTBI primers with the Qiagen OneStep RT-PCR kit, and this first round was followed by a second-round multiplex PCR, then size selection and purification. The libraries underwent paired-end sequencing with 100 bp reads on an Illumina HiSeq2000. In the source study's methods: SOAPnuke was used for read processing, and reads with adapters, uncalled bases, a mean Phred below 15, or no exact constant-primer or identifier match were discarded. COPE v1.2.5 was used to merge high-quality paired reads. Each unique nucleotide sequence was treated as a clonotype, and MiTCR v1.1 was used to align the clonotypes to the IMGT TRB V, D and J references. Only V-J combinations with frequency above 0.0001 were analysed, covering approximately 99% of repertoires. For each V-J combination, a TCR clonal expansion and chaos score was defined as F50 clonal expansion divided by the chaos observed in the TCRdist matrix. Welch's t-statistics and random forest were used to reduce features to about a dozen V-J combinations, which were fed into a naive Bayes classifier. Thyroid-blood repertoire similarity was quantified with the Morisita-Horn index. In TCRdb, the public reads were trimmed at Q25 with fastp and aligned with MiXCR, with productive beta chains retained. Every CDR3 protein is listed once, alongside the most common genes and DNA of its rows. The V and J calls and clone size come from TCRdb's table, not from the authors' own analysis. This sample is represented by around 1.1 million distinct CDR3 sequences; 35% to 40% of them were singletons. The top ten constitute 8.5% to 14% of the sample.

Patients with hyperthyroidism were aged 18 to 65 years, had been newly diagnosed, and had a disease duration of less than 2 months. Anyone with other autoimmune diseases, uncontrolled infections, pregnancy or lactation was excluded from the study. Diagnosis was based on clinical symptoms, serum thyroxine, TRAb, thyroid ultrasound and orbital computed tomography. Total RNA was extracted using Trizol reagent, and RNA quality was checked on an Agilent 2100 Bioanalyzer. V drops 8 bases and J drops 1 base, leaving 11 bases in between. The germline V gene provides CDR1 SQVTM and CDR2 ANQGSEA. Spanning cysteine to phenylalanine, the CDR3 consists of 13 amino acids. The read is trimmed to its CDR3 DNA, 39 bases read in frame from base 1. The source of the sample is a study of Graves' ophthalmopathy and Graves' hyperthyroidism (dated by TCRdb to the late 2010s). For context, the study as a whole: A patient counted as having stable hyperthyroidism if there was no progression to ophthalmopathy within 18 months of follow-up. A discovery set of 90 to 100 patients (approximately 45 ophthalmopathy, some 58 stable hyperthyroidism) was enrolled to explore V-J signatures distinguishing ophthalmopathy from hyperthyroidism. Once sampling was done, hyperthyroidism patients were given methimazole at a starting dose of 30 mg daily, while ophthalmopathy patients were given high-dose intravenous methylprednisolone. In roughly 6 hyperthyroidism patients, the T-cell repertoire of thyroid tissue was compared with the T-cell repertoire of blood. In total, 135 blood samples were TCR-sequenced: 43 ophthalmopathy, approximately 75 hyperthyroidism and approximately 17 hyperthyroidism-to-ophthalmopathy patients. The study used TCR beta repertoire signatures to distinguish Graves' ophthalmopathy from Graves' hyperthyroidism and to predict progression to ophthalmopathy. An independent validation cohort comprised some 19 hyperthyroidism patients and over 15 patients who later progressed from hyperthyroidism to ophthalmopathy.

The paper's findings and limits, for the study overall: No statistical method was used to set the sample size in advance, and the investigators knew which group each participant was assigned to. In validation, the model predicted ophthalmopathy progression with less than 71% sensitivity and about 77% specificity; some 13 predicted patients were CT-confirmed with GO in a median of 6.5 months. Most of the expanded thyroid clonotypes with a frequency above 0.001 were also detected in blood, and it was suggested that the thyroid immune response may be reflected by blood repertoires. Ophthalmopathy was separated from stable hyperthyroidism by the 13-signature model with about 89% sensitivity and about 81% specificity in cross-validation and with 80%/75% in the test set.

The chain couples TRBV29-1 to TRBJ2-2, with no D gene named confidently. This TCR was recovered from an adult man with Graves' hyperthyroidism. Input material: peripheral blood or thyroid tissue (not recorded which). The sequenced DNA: TGCAGCACCTCCGCGGTGAACACCGGGGAGCTGTTTTTT. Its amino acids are CSTSAVNTGELFF.